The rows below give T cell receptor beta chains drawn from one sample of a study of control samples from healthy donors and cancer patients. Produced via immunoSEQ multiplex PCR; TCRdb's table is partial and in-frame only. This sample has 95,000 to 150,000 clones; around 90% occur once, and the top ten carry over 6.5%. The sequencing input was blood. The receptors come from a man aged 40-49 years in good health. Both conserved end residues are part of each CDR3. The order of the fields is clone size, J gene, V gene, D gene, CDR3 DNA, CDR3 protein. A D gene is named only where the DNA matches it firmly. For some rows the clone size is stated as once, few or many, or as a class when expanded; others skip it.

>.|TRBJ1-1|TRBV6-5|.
TGTGCCAGCAGTTCCCTTCCAGGGTTCGGCGGTGAAGCTTTCTTT
CASSSLPGFGGEAFF
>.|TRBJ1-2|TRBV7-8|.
TGTGCCAGCAGCTTAGATGGGCAGGGGAGGGGCTACACCTTC
CASSLDGQGRGYTF
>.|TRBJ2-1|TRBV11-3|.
TGTGCCAGCAGCAGGGACTTGGGCTCCTACAATGAGCAGTTCTTC
CASSRDLGSYNEQFF
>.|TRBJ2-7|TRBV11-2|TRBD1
TGTGCCAGCAGCTCCCGGGACAGGGCGAACAACGAGCAGTACTTC
CASSSRDRANNEQYF
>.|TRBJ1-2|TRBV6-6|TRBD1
TGTGCCAGCAGGCCCGGGACAGTTCCTAACTATGGCTACACCTTC
CASRPGTVPNYGYTF
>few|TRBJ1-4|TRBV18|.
TGTGCCAGCTCACCAAGGTCAGGGAATGAAAAACTGTTTTTT
CASSPRSGNEKLFF
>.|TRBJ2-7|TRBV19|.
TGTGCCAGTAGTAGGGACGGCTACTCCTACGAGCAGTACTTC
CASSRDGYSYEQYF
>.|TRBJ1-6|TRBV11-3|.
TGTGCCAGCAGCCCCAAGAAGTTGTCACCCCTCCACTTT
CASSPKKLSPLHF
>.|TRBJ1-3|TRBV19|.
TGTGCCAGTACCCCAATAGTGGCTGGAAACACCATATATTTT
CASTPIVAGNTIYF
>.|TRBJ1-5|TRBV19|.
TGTGCCAGTAGTATCCAGTTCAATCAGCCCCAGCATTTT
CASSIQFNQPQHF
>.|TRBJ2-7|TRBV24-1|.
TGTGCCACCAGTGGTCCCAGGGAATACGAGCAGTACTTC
CATSGPREYEQYF
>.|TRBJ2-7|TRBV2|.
TGTGCCAGCAGTGAAGCCGGGACCGCCTCCACCCCCTCCTACGAGCAGTACTTC
CASSEAGTASTPSYEQYF